The present T cell receptor beta chain was sequenced within a study of T cell repertoires in cytomegalovirus infection. This clonotype has only a few counts. TCRdb processed the reads anew with MiXCR; each CDR3 protein has one entry. The table lists roughly 500,000 distinct CDR3 sequences, around 10% of them singletons. The CDR3 covers 16 residues. Germline assignment: CDR1 SGHRS and CDR2 YFSETQ. Trimming cost V 1 base and J 4 bases; bases outside gene matches: 3. This sequence originates from a human donor in good health (CMV status not recorded). Some clones in this sample may be carry-over from other donors' samples. The chain couples TRBV5-1 to TRBJ2-1, with 12 bases that match TRBD2. Material for sequencing was PBMCs. The CDR3 loop reads CASSLFLAGGYNEQFF. The CDR3 DNA is TGCGCCAGCAGCTTGTTCCTAGCGGGAGGGTACAATGAGCAGTTCTTC.